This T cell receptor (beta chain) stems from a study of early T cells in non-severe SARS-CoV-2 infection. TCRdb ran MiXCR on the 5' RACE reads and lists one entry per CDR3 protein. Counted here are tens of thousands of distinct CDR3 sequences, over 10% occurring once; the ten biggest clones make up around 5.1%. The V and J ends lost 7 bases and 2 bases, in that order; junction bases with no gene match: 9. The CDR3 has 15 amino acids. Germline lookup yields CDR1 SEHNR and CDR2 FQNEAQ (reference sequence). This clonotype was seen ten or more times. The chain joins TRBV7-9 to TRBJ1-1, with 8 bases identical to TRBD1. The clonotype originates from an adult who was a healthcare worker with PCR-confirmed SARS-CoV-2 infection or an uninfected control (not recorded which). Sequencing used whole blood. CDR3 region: CASTAQGAGNTEAFF. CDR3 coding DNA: TGTGCCAGCACCGCCCAGGGGGCGGGAAACACTGAAGCTTTCTTT.